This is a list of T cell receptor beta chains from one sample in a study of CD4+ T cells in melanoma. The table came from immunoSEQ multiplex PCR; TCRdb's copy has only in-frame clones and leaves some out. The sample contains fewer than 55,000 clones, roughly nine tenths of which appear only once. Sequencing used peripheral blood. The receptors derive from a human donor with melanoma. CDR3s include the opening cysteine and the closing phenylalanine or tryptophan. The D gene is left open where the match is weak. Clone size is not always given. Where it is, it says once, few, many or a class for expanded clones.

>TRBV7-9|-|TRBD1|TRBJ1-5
CASSLGGQGNQPQHF
TGTGCCAGCAGCTTAGGAGGACAGGGGAATCAGCCCCAGCATTTT
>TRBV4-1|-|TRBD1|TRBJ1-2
CASRDRDKFDYGYTF
TGCGCCAGCAGGGACAGGGATAAGTTCGACTATGGCTACACCTTC
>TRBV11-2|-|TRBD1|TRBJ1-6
CASSPYDRAGSPLHF
TGTGCCAGCAGCCCATACGACAGGGCTGGCTCACCCCTCCACTTT
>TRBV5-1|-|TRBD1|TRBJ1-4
CASSLQGATNEKLFF
TGCGCCAGCAGCTTGCAGGGGGCTACTAATGAAAAACTGTTTTTT
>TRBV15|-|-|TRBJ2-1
CATSRGPADWVNEQFF
TGTGCCACCAGCAGAGGACCAGCCGACTGGGTCAATGAGCAGTTCTTC
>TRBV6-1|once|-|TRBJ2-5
CASSEGSEETQYF
TGTGCCAGCAGTGAGGGCAGCGAAGAGACCCAGTACTTC
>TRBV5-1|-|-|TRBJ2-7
CASSPGQDYEQYF
TGCGCCAGCAGCCCAGGACAAGACTACGAGCAGTACTTC
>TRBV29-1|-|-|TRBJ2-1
CSVGRGVGYSEQFF
TGCAGCGTTGGAAGAGGGGTAGGATATAGTGAGCAGTTCTTC
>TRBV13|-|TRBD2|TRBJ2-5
CASSGLAAKYQETQYF
TGTGCCAGCAGCGGGCTAGCGGCTAAGTACCAAGAGACCCAGTACTTC
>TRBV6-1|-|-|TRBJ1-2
CASSEAPFPGNGYTF
TGTGCCAGCAGTGAAGCGCCTTTTCCAGGGAATGGCTACACCTTC
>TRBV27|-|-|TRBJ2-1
CASSLNSGTYNEQFF
TGTGCCAGCAGTTTAAATTCAGGGACCTACAATGAGCAGTTCTTC
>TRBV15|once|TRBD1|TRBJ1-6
CATSSTGTVDSPLHF
TGTGCCACCAGCAGTACCGGGACAGTGGATTCACCCCTCCACTTT
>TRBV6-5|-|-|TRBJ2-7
CASGWAVGEQYF
TGTGCCAGCGGATGGGCAGTCGGCGAGCAGTACTTC
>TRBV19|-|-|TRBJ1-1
CASSIGSPNTEAFF
TGTGCCAGTAGTATTGGCAGCCCGAACACTGAAGCTTTCTTT
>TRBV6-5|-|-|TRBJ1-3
CASSSDFSGNTIYF
TGTGCCAGCAGCTCTGATTTCTCTGGAAACACCATATATTTT
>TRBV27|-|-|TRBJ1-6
CASSTGNSPLHF
TGTGCCAGCAGTACAGGGAACTCACCCCTCCACTTT
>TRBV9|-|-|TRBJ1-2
CASSTTGPFFYGYTF
TGTGCCAGCAGCACGACGGGACCCTTCTTTTATGGCTACACCTTC
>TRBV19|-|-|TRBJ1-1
CASSIPRQRKNTEAFF
TGTGCCAGTAGTATACCTCGACAGAGAAAGAACACTGAAGCTTTCTTT
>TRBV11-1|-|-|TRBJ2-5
CASSFNSVKEETQYF
TGTGCCAGCAGCTTTAACAGCGTCAAGGAAGAGACCCAGTACTTC
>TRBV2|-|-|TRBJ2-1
CASSGYNEQFF
TGTGCCAGCAGTGGTTACAATGAGCAGTTCTTC
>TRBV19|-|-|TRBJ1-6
CASSWTNSPLHF
TGTGCCAGTAGTTGGACAAATTCACCCCTCCACTTT
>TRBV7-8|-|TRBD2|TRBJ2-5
CASSTYGRQETQYF
TGTGCCAGCAGCACATACGGGAGGCAAGAGACCCAGTACTTC
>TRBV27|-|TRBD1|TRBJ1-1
CASSSTGQGWGTEAFF
TGTGCCAGCAGTTCTACGGGACAGGGGTGGGGGACTGAAGCTTTCTTT
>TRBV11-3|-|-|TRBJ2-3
CASSLVRQDTQYF
TGTGCCAGCAGCTTAGTGCGCCAAGATACGCAGTATTTT
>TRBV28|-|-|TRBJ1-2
CASSHDGGHYGYTF
TGTGCCAGCAGCCATGACGGTGGCCACTATGGCTACACCTTC
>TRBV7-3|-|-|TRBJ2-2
CASSLGDKNTGELFF
TGTGCCAGCAGCTTAGGGGACAAGAACACCGGGGAGCTGTTTTTT
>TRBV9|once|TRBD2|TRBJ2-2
CASSLGTSGGRKPGELFF
TGTGCCAGCAGCCTCGGGACTAGCGGGGGGAGGAAGCCCGGGGAGCTGTTTTTT
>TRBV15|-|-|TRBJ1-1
CATSGEGTFF
TGTGCCACCAGTGGGGAGGGAACTTTCTTT
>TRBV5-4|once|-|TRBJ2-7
CASSLDIKGYEQYF
TGTGCCAGCAGCTTGGACATTAAGGGCTACGAGCAGTACTTC
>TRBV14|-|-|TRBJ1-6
CASSQDPRRYNSPLHF
TGTGCCAGCAGCCAAGATCCACGTCGCTATAATTCACCCCTCCACTTT
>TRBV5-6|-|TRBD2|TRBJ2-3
CASSLAPGLAHREADTQYF
TGTGCCAGCAGCTTGGCCCCCGGACTAGCTCACCGAGAGGCAGATACGCAGTATTTT
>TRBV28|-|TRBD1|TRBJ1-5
CASSLQGLQPQHF
TGTGCCAGCAGTCTACAGGGGTTACAGCCCCAGCATTTT
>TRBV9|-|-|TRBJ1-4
CASSAYGGEGPGKLFF
TGTGCCAGCAGCGCGTACGGGGGGGAAGGGCCGGGAAAACTGTTTTTT
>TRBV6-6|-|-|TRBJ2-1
CASRGWEDGNNEQFF
TGTGCCAGCAGGGGGTGGGAGGACGGGAACAATGAGCAGTTCTTC
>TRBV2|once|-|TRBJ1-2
CASRLRILTRGYTF
TGTGCCAGCCGACTCCGGATCTTAACCCGTGGCTACACCTTC